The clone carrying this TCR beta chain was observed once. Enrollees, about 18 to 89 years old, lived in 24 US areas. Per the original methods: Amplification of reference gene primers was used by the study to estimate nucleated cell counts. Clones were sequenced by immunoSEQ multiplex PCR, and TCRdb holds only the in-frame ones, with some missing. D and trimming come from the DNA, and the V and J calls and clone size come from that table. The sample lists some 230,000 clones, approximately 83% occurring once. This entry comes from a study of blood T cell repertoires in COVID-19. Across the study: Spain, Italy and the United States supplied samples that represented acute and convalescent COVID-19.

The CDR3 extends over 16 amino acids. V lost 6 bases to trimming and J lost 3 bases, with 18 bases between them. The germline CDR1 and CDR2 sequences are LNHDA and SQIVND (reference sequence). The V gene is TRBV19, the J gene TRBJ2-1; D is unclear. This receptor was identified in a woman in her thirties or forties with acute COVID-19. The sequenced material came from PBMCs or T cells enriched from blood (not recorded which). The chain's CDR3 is CASRTSDPPNYNEQFF. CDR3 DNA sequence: TGTGCCAGTAGAACATCAGATCCCCCAAACTACAATGAGCAGTTCTTC.